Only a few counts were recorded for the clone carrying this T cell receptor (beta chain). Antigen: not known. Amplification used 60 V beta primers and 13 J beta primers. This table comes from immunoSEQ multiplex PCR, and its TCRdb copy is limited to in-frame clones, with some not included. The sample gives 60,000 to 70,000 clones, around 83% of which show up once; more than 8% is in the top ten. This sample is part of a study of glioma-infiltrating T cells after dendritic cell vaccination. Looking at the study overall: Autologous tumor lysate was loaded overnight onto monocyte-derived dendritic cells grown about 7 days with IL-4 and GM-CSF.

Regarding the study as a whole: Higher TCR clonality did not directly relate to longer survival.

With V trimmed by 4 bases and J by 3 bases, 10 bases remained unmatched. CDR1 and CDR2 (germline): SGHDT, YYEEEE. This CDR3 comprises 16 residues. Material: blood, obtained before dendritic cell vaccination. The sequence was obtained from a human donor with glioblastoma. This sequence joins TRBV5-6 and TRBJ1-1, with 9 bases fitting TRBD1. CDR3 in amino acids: CASSPTRDRVDTEAFF. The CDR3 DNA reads TGTGCCAGCAGCCCCACCAGGGACAGGGTGGACACTGAAGCTTTCTTT. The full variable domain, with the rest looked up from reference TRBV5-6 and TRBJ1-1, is DAGVTQSPTHLIKTRGQQVTLRCSPKSGHDTVSWYQQALGQGPQFIFQYYEEEERQRGNFPDRFSGHQFPNYSSELNVNALLLGDSALYLCASSPTRDRVDTEAFFGQGTRLTVV.